One sample yielded the 25 T cell receptor beta chains listed below, sequenced in a study of early T cells in non-severe SARS-CoV-2 infection. TCRdb independently ran MiXCR on the 5' RACE reads; one entry per CDR3 protein. The table lists more than 40,000 distinct CDR3 sequences, over 3% of them singletons. Sequenced: whole blood. The receptors were gathered from an adult who was a healthcare worker with PCR-confirmed SARS-CoV-2 infection or an uninfected control (not recorded which).

This clonotype has just a few counts. V is TRBV2 and J is TRBJ2-7; 10 bases map to TRBD2. The ends lost 4 bases at V and 3 bases at J; junction bases unmatched: 3. This CDR3 comprises 14 residues. Germline values: CDR1 SNHLY, CDR2 FYNNEI. The DNA for the CDR3 is TGTGCCAGCAGTGCTAGCGGGAGATTCTACGAGCAGTACTTC. Its protein is CASSASGRFYEQYF.

This clonotype has a count of ten or more. The chain has TRBV4-1 and TRBJ2-5; no clear D gene. V was shortened by 4 bases and J by 1 base, with 7 bases between the two germline ends. CDR1 MGHRA and CDR2 YSYEKL come from the germline V gene. This CDR3 spans 13 amino acids. As DNA, the CDR3 is TGCGCCAGCAGCCGAGAGTTCCAAGAGACCCAGTACTTC. Translating gives CASSREFQETQYF.

This clonotype was picked up a small number of times. The V call is TRBV4-1, the J call TRBJ1-2; D remains unclear. V was pared by 3 bases and J by 7 bases, with 12 bases between. The CDR3 contains 13 residues. Germline V gene data show CDR1 as MGHRA and CDR2 as YSYEKL. The CDR3 region is CASSQTHLAGYTF. CDR3 DNA sequence: TGCGCCAGCAGCCAGACGCACTTAGCTGGCTACACCTTC.

This clonotype has at least ten counts. The chain has TRBV6-6 and TRBJ2-2, with 8 bases fitting TRBD2. The CDR3 loop spans 19 amino acids. Per the germline V gene, CDR1 is MNHNY and CDR2 is SVGAGI (reference sequence). With V trimmed by 6 bases and J by 0 bases, 15 bases remained unmatched. Here the CDR3 DNA reads TGTGCCAGCAGACGGGACGGGAGGGGAATAAGCGCGAACACCGGGGAGCTGTTTTTT. This codes for CASRRDGRGISANTGELFF.

This clonotype appeared many times. The chain employs TRBV12-3 or TRBV12-4 and TRBJ2-2, with no clear D. CDR3 length: 13 residues. V was shortened by 6 bases and J by 5 bases, with 10 bases between the two germline ends. In DNA form, the CDR3 reads TGTGCCAGCAGCCTGTCGCGGACCGGGGAGCTGTTTTTT. It yields the protein CASSLSRTGELFF.

The chain links TRBV7-9 to TRBJ2-5; 7 nucleotides align to TRBD1. The germline gives CDR1 SEHNR, CDR2 FQNEAQ (reference sequence). V lost 8 bases to trimming and J lost 1 base; unmatched junction nucleotides: 1. The CDR3 length is 12 residues. The CDR3 nucleotides read TGTGCCAGCGACAGGGTCCAAGAGACCCAGTACTTC. Its protein is CASDRVQETQYF.

This clonotype was detected only a few times. V and J are TRBV12-3 or TRBV12-4 and TRBJ2-3; D not resolved. CDR3 length equals 15 residues. V was clipped by 6 bases and J by 0 bases, with 13 bases between them. The CDR3 DNA follows: TGTGCCAGCAGCCCCCCGGGCTCTAGCACAGATACGCAGTATTTT. Its translation: CASSPPGSSTDTQYF.

This clonotype was seen ten or more times. The rearrangement uses TRBV19 and TRBJ1-4; tentative D call: TRBD1 (6 bases). V lost 5 bases and J lost 4, with 11 bases in between. The CDR3 extends over 14 amino acids. Germline V CDR1 and CDR2: LNHDA, SQIVND (reference sequence). CDR3: CASSPPGHNEKLFF. CDR3 DNA: TGTGCCAGTAGTCCCCCGGGACATAATGAAAAACTGTTTTTT.

Many counts were recorded for this clonotype. This chain links TRBV20-1 with TRBJ2-2; 7 bases map to TRBD2. J was trimmed by 1 base and V by 3 bases; bases with no gene match: 2. Germline assignment: CDR1 DFQATT and CDR2 SNEGSKA (reference sequence). CDR3 size: 14 residues. DNA for the CDR3: TGCAGTGCTAGTAGCGGGCTGAACACCGGGGAGCTGTTTTTT. It specifies CSASSGLNTGELFF.

In its sample, this clonotype was seen many times. V usage is TRBV7-3 and J usage is TRBJ2-5; weak D call: TRBD2 (5 bases). Germline V gene data show CDR1 as SGHTA and CDR2 as FQGTGA. There are 16 residues in the CDR3. V lost 0 bases and J lost 1, with 12 bases in between. DNA of the CDR3: TGTGCCAGCAGCTTAACTGCCCGACTAAGCCAAGAGACCCAGTACTTC. Protein sequence: CASSLTARLSQETQYF.

This clonotype was seen at least ten times. The rearrangement joins TRBV6-5 to TRBJ2-5; D may be TRBD2 (6 bases). V was pared by 2 bases and J by 5 bases, with 15 bases between. Germline V gene data show CDR1 as MNHEY and CDR2 as SVGAGI. This CDR3 has 15 amino acids. CDR3 protein: CASSYARAGSETQYF. CDR3 nucleotide sequence: TGTGCCAGCAGTTACGCGAGGGCGGGGTCGGAGACCCAGTACTTC.

At least ten counts were recorded for this clonotype. The chain recombines TRBV29-1 with TRBJ2-3; no clear D gene. CDR3 length: 13 amino acids. The germline gives CDR1 SQVTM, CDR2 ANQGSEA. The V end was cut by 4 bases, the J end by 2 bases, with 10 bases between. The CDR3: CSVGLRFTDTQYF. The CDR3 nucleotides are TGCAGCGTTGGACTCCGATTCACAGATACGCAGTATTTT.

The chain carries TRBV6-2 or TRBV6-3 and TRBJ2-7; the D gene is possibly TRBD1 (6 bases). The germline V gene encodes CDR1 MNHEY and CDR2 SVGEGT. Trimming cost V 3 bases and J 2 bases, with 11 bases left between them. The CDR3 is 14 residues long. In DNA form, the CDR3 reads TGTGCCAGCAGTTATTTTCAGGGGCCCTACGAGCAGTACTTC. Protein: CASSYFQGPYEQYF.

In its sample, this clonotype was seen many times. V and J are TRBV20-1 and TRBJ2-5; 7 bases fit TRBD1. The J segment lost 4 bases and the V segment lost 3 bases, leaving 14 bases of the junction unmatched. The CDR3 has 16 amino acids. CDR1 DFQATT and CDR2 SNEGSKA come from the germline V gene (reference sequence). As DNA, the CDR3 is TGCAGTGCTAGTAACCGGCCGGACAGGATAAGAGAGACCCAGTACTTC. It yields the protein CSASNRPDRIRETQYF.

There are many counts of this clonotype. The chain employs TRBV7-6 and TRBJ2-1; D is perhaps TRBD1 (5 bases). There are 13 residues in the CDR3. CDR1 SGHVS and CDR2 FNYEAQ come from the germline V gene. The germline V and J ends were trimmed by 4 bases and 3 bases, with 7 bases remaining between them. In DNA, the CDR3 is TGTGCCAGCAGCTCCCAGGGCTACAATGAGCAGTTCTTC. The encoded protein is CASSSQGYNEQFF.

This clonotype was detected many times. The chain couples TRBV12-3 or TRBV12-4 to TRBJ1-5; 7 bases line up with TRBD1. V shed 6 bases and J 7 bases; nucleotides not matched to a gene: 9. The CDR3 has 14 residues. The CDR3 protein is CASSRRQGQQPQHF. The CDR3 nucleotides are TGTGCCAGCAGCAGGCGACAGGGTCAACAGCCCCAGCATTTT.

Only a few counts were recorded for this clonotype. CDR3: CASNFDRYQETQYF. CDR3 DNA sequence: TGTGCCAGCAATTTCGACAGATACCAAGAGACCCAGTACTTC. The chain employs TRBV6-5 and TRBJ2-5, with D possibly matching TRBD1 (5 bases). Germline assignment: CDR1 MNHEY and CDR2 SVGAGI. The CDR3 has 14 residues. Trimming took off 7 bases at V and 0 bases at J, with 12 bases between the two ends.

This clonotype was counted at least ten times. The chain carries TRBV11-1 and TRBJ2-3; no firm D call. The CDR3 is 15 amino acids. V was trimmed by 1 base and J by 0 bases, leaving 8 bases between them. CDR1 is SGHAT, CDR2 FQDESV, per germline (reference sequence). Written as DNA, the CDR3 is TGTGCCAGCAGCTTAGTAGGATTGAGCACAGATACGCAGTATTTT. Translated, it gives CASSLVGLSTDTQYF.

This clonotype was recorded a few times. The gene calls are TRBV7-2 and TRBJ2-2, with D unclear. Germline CDR1 reads SGHTA; CDR2 reads FQGNSA. V was clipped by 4 bases and J by 9 bases, with 15 bases between them. CDR3 length: 14 amino acids. The CDR3 spells CASSWSIGSRELFF. The CDR3 DNA follows: TGTGCCAGCAGCTGGTCCATTGGGTCTAGGGAGCTGTTTTTT.

The sample holds many counts of this clonotype. The chain has TRBV27 and TRBJ1-6; tentative D call: TRBD1 (5 bases). The germline V and J ends were trimmed by 4 bases and 15 bases, with 13 bases remaining between them. The CDR3 loop spans 12 amino acids. Germline lookup yields CDR1 MNHEY and CDR2 SMNVEV (reference sequence). Here the CDR3 DNA reads TGTGCCAGCAGTTCCGGGGGAGGCGTCCTCCACTTT. Residues: CASSSGGGVLHF.

The chain employs TRBV4-1 and TRBJ1-5; TRBD1 aligns across 8 bases. In germline, CDR1 is MGHRA, CDR2 YSYEKL. The CDR3 consists of 16 residues. Trimming cost V 0 bases and J 6 bases; bases outside gene matches: 7. The CDR3 DNA reads as TGCGCCAGCAGCCAAGACGGCGCAGGGGGCACTCAGCCCCAGCATTTT. Encoded protein: CASSQDGAGGTQPQHF.

This clonotype was seen repeatedly, ten times or more. This chain connects TRBV29-1 to TRBJ1-1; D is ambiguous. The CDR3 covers 13 residues. V lost 1 base and J 7 bases, leaving 13 bases between the germline ends. From germline, CDR1 is SQVTM and CDR2 ANQGSEA. The CDR3 bases are TGCAGCGTTGAAGCAGCCCTCGGCCGTGAAGCTTTCTTT. It specifies CSVEAALGREAFF. The full variable domain, its missing parts supplied by reference TRBV29-1 and TRBJ1-1, is SAVISQKPSRDICQRGTSLTIQCQVDSQVTMMFWYRQQPGQSLTLIATANQGSEATYESGFVIDKFPISRPNLTFSTLTVSNMSPEDSSIYLCSVEAALGREAFFGQGTRLTVV.

This clonotype has at least ten counts. The chain joins TRBV5-4 to TRBJ2-1; 10 bases are a match to TRBD2. Germline values: CDR1 SGHNT, CDR2 YYREEE (reference sequence). The length of the CDR3 is 15 residues. V lost 4 bases, J lost 7 bases, and 8 bases stayed unmatched. The CDR3 protein is CASSQLAGVRNEQFF. CDR3 nucleotides: TGTGCCAGCAGCCAGCTAGCGGGAGTGCGTAATGAGCAGTTCTTC.

In this sample, this clonotype turned up many times. The rearrangement joins TRBV20-1 to TRBJ2-7; 8 nucleotides align to TRBD2. This CDR3 spans 16 amino acids. Germline CDR1 and CDR2: DFQATT and SNEGSKA (reference sequence). V lost 3 bases and J lost 2; bases outside the gene matches: 12. The CDR3 region has the DNA TGCAGTGCTAGGACTAGCGATGCGACCACAACCTACGAGCAGTACTTC. Translated, it gives CSARTSDATTTYEQYF.

This clonotype showed up many times. The CDR3 DNA follows: TGTGCCAGCACCTCGATATTAAGGGATCGGAGCGAGCAGTACTTC. Its protein product is CASTSILRDRSEQYF. The J gene is TRBJ2-7, the V gene TRBV27, with unresolved D. CDR1 is MNHEY, CDR2 SMNVEV, per germline (reference sequence). There are 15 residues in the CDR3. V lost 7 bases, J lost 6 bases, and 22 bases lay in between.